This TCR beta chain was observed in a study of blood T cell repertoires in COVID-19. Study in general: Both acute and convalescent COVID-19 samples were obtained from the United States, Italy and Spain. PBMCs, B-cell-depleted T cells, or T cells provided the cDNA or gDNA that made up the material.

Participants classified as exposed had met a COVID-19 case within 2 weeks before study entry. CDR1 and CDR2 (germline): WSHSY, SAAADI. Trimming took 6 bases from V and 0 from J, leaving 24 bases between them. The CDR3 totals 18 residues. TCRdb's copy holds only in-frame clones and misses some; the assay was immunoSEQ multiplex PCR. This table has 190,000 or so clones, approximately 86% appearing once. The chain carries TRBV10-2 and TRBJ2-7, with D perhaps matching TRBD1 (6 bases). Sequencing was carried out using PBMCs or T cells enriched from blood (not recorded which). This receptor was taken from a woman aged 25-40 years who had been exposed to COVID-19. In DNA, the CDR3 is TGCGCCAGCAGGGACGGACAGCTCGTAGGCAGGGTCTCCTACGAGCAGTACTTC. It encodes CASRDGQLVGRVSYEQYF.